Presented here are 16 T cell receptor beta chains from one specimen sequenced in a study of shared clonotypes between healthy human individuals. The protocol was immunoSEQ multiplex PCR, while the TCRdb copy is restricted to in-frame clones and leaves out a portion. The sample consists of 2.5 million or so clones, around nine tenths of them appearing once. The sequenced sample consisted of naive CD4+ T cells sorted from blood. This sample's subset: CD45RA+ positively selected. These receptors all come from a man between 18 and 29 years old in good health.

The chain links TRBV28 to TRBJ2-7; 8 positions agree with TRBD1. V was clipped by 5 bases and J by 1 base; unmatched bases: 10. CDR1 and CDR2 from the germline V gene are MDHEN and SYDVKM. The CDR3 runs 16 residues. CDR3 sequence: CASSPLGQGQSYEQYF. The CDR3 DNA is TGTGCCAGCAGTCCACTCGGACAGGGTCAATCCTACGAGCAGTACTTC.

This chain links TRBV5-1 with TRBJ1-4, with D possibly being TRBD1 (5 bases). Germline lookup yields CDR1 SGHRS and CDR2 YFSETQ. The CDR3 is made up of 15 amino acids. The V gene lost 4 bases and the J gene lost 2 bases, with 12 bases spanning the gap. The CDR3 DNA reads TGCGCCAGCAGCGTTACAGGAGTTACTAATGAAAAACTGTTTTTT. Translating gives CASSVTGVTNEKLFF.

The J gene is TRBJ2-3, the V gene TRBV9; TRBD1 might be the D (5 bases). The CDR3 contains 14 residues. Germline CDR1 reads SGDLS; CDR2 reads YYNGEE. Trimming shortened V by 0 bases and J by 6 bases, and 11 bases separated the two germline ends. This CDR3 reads CASSVEVGADTQYF. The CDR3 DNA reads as TGTGCCAGCAGCGTAGAGGTTGGGGCGGATACGCAGTATTTT. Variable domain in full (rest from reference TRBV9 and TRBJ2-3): DSGVTQTPKHLITATGQRVTLRCSPRSGDLSVYWYQQSLDQGLQFLIQYYNGEERAKGNILERFSAQQFPDLHSELNLSSLELGDSALYFCASSVEVGADTQYFGPGTRLTVL.

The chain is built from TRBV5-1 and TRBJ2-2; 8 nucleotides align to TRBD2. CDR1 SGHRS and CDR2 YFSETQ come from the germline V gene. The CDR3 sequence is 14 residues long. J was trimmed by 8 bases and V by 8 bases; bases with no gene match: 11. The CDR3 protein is CASTGTRGFGELFF. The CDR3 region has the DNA TGCGCCAGTACCGGGACTAGAGGTTTTGGGGAGCTGTTTTTT.

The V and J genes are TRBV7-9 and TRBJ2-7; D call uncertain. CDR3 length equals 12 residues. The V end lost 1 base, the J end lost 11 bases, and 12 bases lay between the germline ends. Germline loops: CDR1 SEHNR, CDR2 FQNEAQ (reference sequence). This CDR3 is CASSLGSALEYF. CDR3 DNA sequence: TGTGCCAGCAGCTTAGGATCCGCTCTGGAGTACTTC. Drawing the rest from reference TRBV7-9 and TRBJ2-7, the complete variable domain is DTGVSQNPRHKITKRGQNVTFRCDPISEHNRLYWYRQTLGQGPEFLTYFQNEAQLEKSRLLSDRFSAERPKGSFSTLEIQRTEQGDSAMYLCASSLGSALEYFGPGTRLTVT.

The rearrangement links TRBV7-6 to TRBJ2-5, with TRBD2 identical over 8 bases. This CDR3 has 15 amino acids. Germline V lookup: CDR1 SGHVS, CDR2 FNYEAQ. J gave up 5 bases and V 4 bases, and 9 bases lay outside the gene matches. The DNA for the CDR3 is TGTGCCAGCAGCTCTATTAGCGGGACGGCGGAGACCCAGTACTTC. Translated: CASSSISGTAETQYF.

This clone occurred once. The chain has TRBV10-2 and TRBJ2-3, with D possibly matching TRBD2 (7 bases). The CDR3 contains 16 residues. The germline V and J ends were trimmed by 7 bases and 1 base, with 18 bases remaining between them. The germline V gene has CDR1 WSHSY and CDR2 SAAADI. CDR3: CASKREGGLGTDTQYF. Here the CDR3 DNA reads TGCGCCAGCAAAAGGGAGGGGGGCCTTGGCACAGATACGCAGTATTTT.

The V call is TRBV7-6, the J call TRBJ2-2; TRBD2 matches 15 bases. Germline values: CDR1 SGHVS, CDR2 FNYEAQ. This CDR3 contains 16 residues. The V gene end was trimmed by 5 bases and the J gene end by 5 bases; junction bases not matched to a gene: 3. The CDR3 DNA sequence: TGTGCCAGCAGCCCGGGACTAGCGGGAGGTACCGGGGAGCTGTTTTTT. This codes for CASSPGLAGGTGELFF.

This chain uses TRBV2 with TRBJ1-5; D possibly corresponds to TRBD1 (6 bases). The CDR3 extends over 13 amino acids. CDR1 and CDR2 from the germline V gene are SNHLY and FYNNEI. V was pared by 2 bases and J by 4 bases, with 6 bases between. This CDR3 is CASSERGNQPQHF. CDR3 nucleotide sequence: TGTGCCAGCAGTGAAAGGGGGAATCAGCCCCAGCATTTT.

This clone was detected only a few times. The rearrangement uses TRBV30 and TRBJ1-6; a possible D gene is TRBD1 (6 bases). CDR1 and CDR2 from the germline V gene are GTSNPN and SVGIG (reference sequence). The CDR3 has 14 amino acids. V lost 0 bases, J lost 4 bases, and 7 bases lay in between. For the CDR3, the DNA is TGTGCCTGGAGTGTAGACAGGTATAATTCACCCCTCCACTTT. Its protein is CAWSVDRYNSPLHF.

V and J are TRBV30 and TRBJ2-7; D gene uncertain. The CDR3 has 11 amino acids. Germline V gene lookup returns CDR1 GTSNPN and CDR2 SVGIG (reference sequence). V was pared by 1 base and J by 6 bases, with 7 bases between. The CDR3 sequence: CAWSGGSEQYF. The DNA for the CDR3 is TGTGCCTGGAGTGGGGGATCCGAGCAGTACTTC.

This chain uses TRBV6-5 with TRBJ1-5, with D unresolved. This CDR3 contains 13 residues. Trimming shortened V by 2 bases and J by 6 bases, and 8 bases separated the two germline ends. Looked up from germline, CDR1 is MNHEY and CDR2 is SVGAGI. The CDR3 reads CASSYDPRQPQHF. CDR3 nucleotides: TGTGCCAGCAGTTACGATCCTCGTCAGCCCCAGCATTTT.

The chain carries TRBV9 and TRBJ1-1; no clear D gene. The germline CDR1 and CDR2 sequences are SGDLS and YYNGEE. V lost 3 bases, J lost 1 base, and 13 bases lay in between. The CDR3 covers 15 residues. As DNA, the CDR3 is TGTGCCAGCAGCGCCAGACCCACAGAGAACACTGAAGCTTTCTTT. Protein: CASSARPTENTEAFF.

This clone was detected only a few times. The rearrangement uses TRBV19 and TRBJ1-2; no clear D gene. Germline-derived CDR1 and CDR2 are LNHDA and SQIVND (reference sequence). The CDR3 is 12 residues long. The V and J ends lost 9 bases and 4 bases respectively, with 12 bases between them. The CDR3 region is CASASDIYGYTF. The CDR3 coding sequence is TGTGCCAGCGCCTCAGACATCTATGGCTACACCTTC.

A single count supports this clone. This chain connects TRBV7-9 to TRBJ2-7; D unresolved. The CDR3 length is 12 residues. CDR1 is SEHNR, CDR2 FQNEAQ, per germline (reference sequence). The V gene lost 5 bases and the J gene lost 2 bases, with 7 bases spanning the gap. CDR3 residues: CASSQDPYEQYF. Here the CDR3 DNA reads TGTGCCAGCAGCCAAGACCCCTACGAGCAGTACTTC.

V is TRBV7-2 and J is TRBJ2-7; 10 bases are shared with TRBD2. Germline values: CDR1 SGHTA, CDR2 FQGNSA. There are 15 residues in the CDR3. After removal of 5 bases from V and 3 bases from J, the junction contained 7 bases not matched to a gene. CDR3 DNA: TGTGCCAGCAGCCCCGGACTAGCGGAACACTACGAGCAGTACTTC. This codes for CASSPGLAEHYEQYF.